Each of the 20 T cell receptor beta chains below was sequenced from the same sample in a study of T cell repertoires in cytomegalovirus infection. MiXCR was run by TCRdb on the reads, yielding one entry per CDR3 protein. The sample contains 380,000 or so distinct CDR3 sequences, roughly 34% of which appear only once. Their antigen targets remain unknown. Sequences were derived from cultured PBMCs, sampled from culture after CMV antigen stimulation. The receptors shown here come from a human donor in good health (CMV status not recorded). Some clones in this sample may be carry-over from other donors' samples.

The chain combines TRBV12-5 with TRBJ2-1; D tentatively fits TRBD1 or TRBD2 (5 bases each). This CDR3 is 16 amino acids long. Germline V CDR1 and CDR2: LGHNT, FRNRAP. The V gene lost 0 bases and the J gene lost 4 bases, with 13 bases spanning the gap. The CDR3 is CASGLVLRGLYNEQFF. As DNA, the CDR3 is TGTGCTAGTGGTTTGGTTCTCCGGGGCCTGTACAATGAGCAGTTCTTC.

This clonotype was counted once. The rearrangement joins TRBV28 to TRBJ2-2, with D perhaps being TRBD1 or TRBD2 (7 bases each). The CDR3 length is 15 residues. Germline CDR1 MDHEN, CDR2 SYDVKM. V was clipped by 10 bases and J by 10 bases, with 25 bases between them. CDR3 DNA: TGTGCCACCCAGTTGGGGGGGTCGACAGGGACGGAGCTGTTTTTT. It codes for CATQLGGSTGTELFF.

This chain uses TRBV11-2 with TRBJ2-3; TRBD2 matches 8 bases. Germline assignment: CDR1 SGHAT and CDR2 FQNNGV. V lost 1 base, J lost 4 bases, and 10 bases stayed unmatched. This CDR3 is 17 amino acids long. The CDR3 here is CASSLAAAGGRPDTQYF. The CDR3 DNA is TGTGCCAGCAGCTTAGCGGCGGCGGGAGGTAGGCCAGATACGCAGTATTTT.

This clonotype was seen a few times. The rearrangement uses TRBV11-2 and TRBJ2-6; D gene ambiguous. Germline-derived CDR1 and CDR2 are SGHAT and FQNNGV. The length of the CDR3 is 14 residues. Between the trimmed V and J ends, which lost 6 bases and 1 base, there was a span of 7 bases. The CDR3 bases are TGTGCCAGCAGATGGGGTTCTGGGGCCAACGTCCTGACTTTC. Amino acid sequence: CASRWGSGANVLTF.

This chain connects TRBV29-1 to TRBJ1-1, with a possible D match to TRBD1 (5 bases). The V end was cut by 2 bases, the J end by 0 bases, with 7 bases between. This CDR3 contains 13 residues. Germline V CDR1 and CDR2: SQVTM, ANQGSEA. CDR3 nucleotide sequence: TGCAGCGTTGAAACAGGAATGAACACTGAAGCTTTCTTT. Encoded protein: CSVETGMNTEAFF.

This clonotype turned up a few times. CDR3 nucleotides: TGTGCCAGCAGCCTAGGGGGATCGTATCAGCCCCAGCATTTT. Protein product: CASSLGGSYQPQHF. This chain uses TRBV7-2 with TRBJ1-5; D is perhaps TRBD1 (6 bases). CDR1 is SGHTA and CDR2 is FQGNSA in the germline V gene. V was cut by 5 bases and J by 5 bases, with 13 bases left in between. The CDR3 spans 14 residues.

V usage is TRBV7-9 and J usage is TRBJ2-7, with 7 bases fitting TRBD1. Unmatched junction bases numbered 7, after V lost 4 bases and J lost 1 base. CDR3 length equals 15 residues. From germline, CDR1 is SEHNR and CDR2 FQNEAQ (reference sequence). The CDR3 sequence: CASSSTGAGSYEQYV. The CDR3 DNA sequence: TGTGCCAGCAGCTCAACAGGGGCCGGGTCCTACGAGCAGTACGTC.

In this sample, this clonotype turned up a few times. The chain carries TRBV7-2 and TRBJ2-1; possible D gene TRBD1, 5 bases. Per the germline V gene, CDR1 is SGHTA and CDR2 is FQGNSA. The CDR3 loop spans 12 amino acids. Between the trimmed V and J ends, which lost 5 bases and 7 bases, there was a span of 9 bases. CDR3 loop: CASSLRVNEQFF. The CDR3 nucleotides read TGTGCCAGCAGCCTCAGGGTGAATGAGCAGTTCTTC.

The genes are TRBV5-1 and TRBJ2-3; 7 positions agree with TRBD2. In germline, CDR1 is SGHRS, CDR2 YFSETQ. This CDR3 is built from 17 residues. Trimming at V came to 1 base and at J to 0 bases, leaving 8 bases not matched to a gene. CDR3 nucleotides: TGCGCCAGCAGCTTGAGCCTACTAGCGTCGAGCACAGATACGCAGTATTTT. This codes for CASSLSLLASSTDTQYF.

This clonotype has just a few counts. The CDR3 DNA is TGTGCCAGCAGATCCTATAGGGACCCCCTAACGGGCACTGAAGCTTTCTTT. Amino acid sequence: CASRSYRDPLTGTEAFF. The chain recombines TRBV11-2 with TRBJ1-1, with D perhaps matching TRBD1 (5 bases). This CDR3 contains 17 residues. The germline V and J ends were trimmed by 6 bases and 4 bases, with 24 bases remaining between them. The germline V gene has CDR1 SGHAT and CDR2 FQNNGV.

This clonotype was seen a handful of times. The gene calls are TRBV7-2 and TRBJ1-5; D gene unclear. This CDR3 contains 15 residues. The V gene's germline CDR1 is SGHTA and CDR2 FQGNSA. V lost 3 bases and J 1 base, leaving 10 bases between the germline ends. The CDR3 sequence: CASSFGRGSNQPQHF. CDR3 DNA: TGTGCCAGCAGCTTCGGGCGAGGCAGCAATCAGCCCCAGCATTTT.

The chain combines TRBV19 with TRBJ2-3, with 13 bases fitting TRBD2. There are 16 residues in the CDR3. Germline V CDR1 and CDR2: LNHDA, SQIVND (reference sequence). V shed 5 bases and J 2 bases; nucleotides not matched to a gene: 4. The CDR3: CASSVTSGRATDTQYF. Written as DNA, the CDR3 is TGTGCCAGTAGTGTCACTAGCGGGAGGGCCACAGATACGCAGTATTTT.

V usage is TRBV12-5 and J usage is TRBJ2-1; the D gene is possibly TRBD2 (6 bases). Trimming pared 1 base from V and 0 bases from J, leaving 10 bases between. The CDR3 totals 16 residues. Germline CDR1 and CDR2: LGHNT and FRNRAP. CDR3 loop: CASGLAIAASYNEQFF. DNA of the CDR3: TGTGCTAGTGGTTTGGCCATAGCGGCCTCCTACAATGAGCAGTTCTTC.

On this clonotype itself: The junction departs from the called germline gene at one end, perhaps through a read error. The genes are TRBV20-1 and TRBJ2-1, with D unclear. The germline CDR1 and CDR2 sequences are DFQATT and SNEGSKA (reference sequence). The CDR3 spans 11 residues. CDR3 nucleotide sequence: TGCAGTGCCACACCCGAAACAGACGTCCACTTC. Translation gives CSATPETDVHF.

About this clonotype: A clone one base away is much larger, so this may be a read error. The J gene is TRBJ1-1, the V gene TRBV7-2; a possible D gene is TRBD1 (6 bases). The CDR3 totals 14 residues. V lost 1 base and J 7 bases, leaving 13 bases between the germline ends. Germline lookup yields CDR1 SGHTA and CDR2 FQGNSA. The CDR3 loop is CASSLDRVSNEAFF. In DNA, the CDR3 is TGTGCCAGCAGCTTAGACAGGGTGAGCAATGAAGCTTTCTTT.

The V and J genes are TRBV6-2 or TRBV6-3 and TRBJ2-6; either TRBD1 or TRBD2 may fit D (5 bases each). This CDR3 comprises 18 residues. With 5 bases removed from V and 0 bases from J, the gap between germline ends came to 17 bases. Germline CDR1 is MNHEY and CDR2 is SVGEGT. The CDR3 region has the DNA TGTGCCAGCAGTCCCCTAGGGGAGCAAAGCTCTGGGGCCAACGTCCTGACTTTC. Protein product: CASSPLGEQSSGANVLTF.

The V call is TRBV28, the J call TRBJ2-1; 8 bases agree with TRBD2. CDR1 and CDR2 from the germline V gene are MDHEN and SYDVKM. V gave up 4 bases and J gave up 5 bases; unmatched junction bases: 13. This CDR3 has 17 residues. The CDR3 DNA follows: TGTGCCAGCAGTTCCCACCGGGGGGGCGGGAACCACAATGAGCAGTTCTTC. Its protein product is CASSSHRGGGNHNEQFF.

The rearrangement uses TRBV7-2 and TRBJ2-1; 11 bases agree with TRBD2. V shed 1 base, J shed 8 bases, and the junction held 7 bases outside the gene matches. Germline values: CDR1 SGHTA, CDR2 FQGNSA. The CDR3 runs to 16 residues. The CDR3 sequence is CASSLGGLAGGHEQFF. The CDR3 nucleotides read TGTGCCAGCAGCTTAGGGGGGCTAGCGGGAGGACATGAGCAGTTCTTC.

This clonotype came up many times. The chain is built from TRBV7-8 and TRBJ2-1; D is perhaps TRBD1 (5 bases). The germline V and J ends were trimmed by 4 bases and 2 bases, with 12 bases remaining between them. This CDR3 contains 15 residues. From germline, CDR1 is SGHVS and CDR2 FQNEAQ. CDR3 coding DNA: TGTGCCAGCAGCTCACGACAGAAGACCTACAATGAGCAGTTCTTC. Encoded protein: CASSSRQKTYNEQFF.

This clonotype showed up just a few times. This chain links TRBV6-2 or TRBV6-3 with TRBJ1-5; D remains unclear. This CDR3 region has 12 residues. Germline V gives CDR1 MNHEY, CDR2 SVGEGT. V gave up 0 bases and J gave up 7 bases, with 4 bases separating them. This CDR3 reads CASSYSLQPQHF. Here the CDR3 DNA reads TGTGCCAGCAGTTACTCGCTCCAGCCCCAGCATTTT.